This record covers a single T cell receptor (beta chain). The source of the sample is a study of blood T cell repertoires in COVID-19. Study overall: Sources were T cells, B-cell-depleted T cells, or PBMCs; the material itself was cDNA or gDNA.

A Seattle source enrolled patients during active infection and followed them longitudinally. Using immunoSEQ multiplex PCR, the repertoire was profiled, and TCRdb retains in-frame clones only, with some absent. Among over 45,000 clones, nearly 90% were seen once, and the ten largest hold around two fifths. The CDR3 is 15 residues long. Germline-derived CDR1 and CDR2 are LNHDA and SQIVND (reference sequence). V was cut by 3 bases and J by 0 bases, with 9 bases left in between. The clonotype originates from a woman between 55 and 75 years old with COVID-19, enrolled during active disease. V gene TRBV19 combines with J gene TRBJ2-1, with D possibly being TRBD2 (6 bases). Sequenced material: peripheral blood. CDR3 bases: TGTGCCAGTAGTATCTGGGGGGTCTCCTACAATGAGCAGTTCTTC. Encoded protein: CASSIWGVSYNEQFF.